The rows below give T cell receptor beta chains drawn from one sample of a study of shared clonotypes between healthy human individuals. TCRdb's table, derived via immunoSEQ multiplex PCR, lists solely in-frame clones and lacks some. The table includes about 2.1 million clones, 90% to 95% detected once. Sequencing input: naive CD8+ T cells from PBMCs. These receptors originate from a man aged 18 to 30 in good health. Some clones in this sample may be carry-over from other donors' samples. CDR3s include the opening cysteine and the closing phenylalanine or tryptophan. A D gene is named only where the DNA matches it firmly. Clone size, where shown, is once, few, many, or a class for clones that have expanded.

v_gene	j_gene	d_gene	abundance	CDR3nt	CDR3aa
TRBV29-1	TRBJ2-1	TRBD2	NA	TGCAGCGTTCTCGCCGGGACTAACAATGAGCAGTTCTTC	CSVLAGTNNEQFF
TRBV6-1	TRBJ2-7	TRBD1	NA	TGTGCCAGCAGTGACCGGGACAGGATCTACGAGCAGTACTTC	CASSDRDRIYEQYF
TRBV28	TRBJ2-7	TRBD1	NA	TGTGCCAGCAGGACGGACAGGGATTCCTACGAGCAGTACTTC	CASRTDRDSYEQYF
TRBV28	TRBJ1-1	TRBD1	NA	TGTGCCAGCGCTACGGACAGGGAAGGCGACACTGAAGCTTTCTTT	CASATDREGDTEAFF
TRBV6-1	TRBJ2-1	TRBD2	NA	TGTGCCAGCAGTGAACACGGGAGGGCCGCTGAGCAGTTCTTC	CASSEHGRAAEQFF
TRBV5-4	TRBJ2-1	NA	NA	TGTGCCAGCAGCTTGGTAGGGCGGAGCAATGAGCAGTTCTTC	CASSLVGRSNEQFF
TRBV2	TRBJ2-7	TRBD2	NA	TGTGCCAGCAGCGATCGGACTAGCGGGAGAGATAGGTACGAGCAGTACTTC	CASSDRTSGRDRYEQYF
TRBV29-1	TRBJ2-1	NA	NA	TGCAGCGTTGACATAGTGGGCTACAATGAGCAGTTCTTC	CSVDIVGYNEQFF
TRBV7-9	TRBJ2-1	TRBD2	NA	TGTGCCAGCAGCCTTCCGACTAGCGGGAGGGCCAACAATGAGCAGTTCTTC	CASSLPTSGRANNEQFF
TRBV5-6	TRBJ2-1	TRBD1	NA	TGTGCCAGCAGCTTCCTCGACGGTGGGACAGGGATGATCCATGAGCAGTTCTTC	CASSFLDGGTGMIHEQFF
TRBV14	TRBJ2-7	TRBD2	NA	TGTGCCAGCAGCCAAGGCGGGGGGAGGCAAAGCTCCTACGAGCAGTACTTC	CASSQGGGRQSSYEQYF
TRBV28	TRBJ2-5	TRBD2	once	TGTGCCAGCAGTCCCACGACGAGCGGGATCCGGATTGAGACCCAGTACTTC	CASSPTTSGIRIETQYF
TRBV28	TRBJ2-1	TRBD2	NA	TGTGCCAGCAGTCCGCGTCTTAGCGGGAGCGGTAATGAGCAGTTCTTC	CASSPRLSGSGNEQFF
TRBV29-1	TRBJ2-2	NA	NA	TGCAGCGTTGAAATTGAGGGGTCGGGGGAGCTGTTTTTT	CSVEIEGSGELFF
TRBV28	TRBJ1-2	TRBD1	NA	TGTGCCAGCCAAACCCGTGACAGGGTAAAGAGTGGAGTTAACTATGGCTACACCTTC	CASQTRDRVKSGVNYGYTF
TRBV11-2	TRBJ2-1	NA	NA	TGTGCCAGCAGCTTAGCGTATGAGCAGTTCTTC	CASSLAYEQFF
TRBV27	TRBJ2-7	NA	NA	TGTGCCAGCAGCCCAGGGGTCACCCTTACCTACGAGCAGTACTTC	CASSPGVTLTYEQYF
TRBV7-9	TRBJ1-2	TRBD1	few	TGTGCCACCCTCCGGGACAGGGCAGTCACCTTC	CATLRDRAVTF
TRBV11-2	TRBJ2-1	TRBD2	NA	TGTGCCAGCAGCTCGCTAATAGCGGGATTCCACAATGAGCAGTTCTTC	CASSSLIAGFHNEQFF
TRBV5-1	TRBJ2-7	NA	NA	TGCGCCAGCAGCTTACCCGACGGTAAAAGGATTGAGCAGTACTTC	CASSLPDGKRIEQYF
TRBV28	TRBJ1-1	NA	NA	TGTGCCAGCAGTTTCCGAGGGCTGGGGCCTGAAGCTTTCTTT	CASSFRGLGPEAFF
TRBV29-1	TRBJ1-2	NA	NA	TGCAGCGTTGCCGACTATGGCTACACCTTC	CSVADYGYTF
TRBV19	TRBJ1-1	NA	NA	TGTGCCAGTAGTCAAACGGGGGGTGGCACTGAAGCTTTCTTT	CASSQTGGGTEAFF
TRBV15	TRBJ1-1	NA	NA	TGTGCCACCAGGGGTTACACTGAAGCTTTCTTT	CATRGYTEAFF
TRBV27	TRBJ1-1	NA	once	TGTGCCAGCAGTTTATCTGAGGGGTTGGAAGCTTTCTTT	CASSLSEGLEAFF
TRBV7-9	TRBJ2-2	TRBD2	NA	TGTGCCAGCAGCTTAGCACTAGCGGGAGAGCGAACCGGGGAGCTGTTTTTT	CASSLALAGERTGELFF
TRBV19	TRBJ2-1	TRBD1	NA	TGTGCCAGTAGTTGGGACAGTGGAGACAATGAGCAGTTCTTC	CASSWDSGDNEQFF
TRBV25-1	TRBJ2-1	TRBD1	NA	TGTGCCAGCAGTGGATCGGACAGGGAAGAGCAGTTCTTC	CASSGSDREEQFF
TRBV9	TRBJ2-2	TRBD2	NA	TGTGCCAGCAGCGTAAGCATCCGCGGGGAGGGCGGGGAGCTGTTTTTT	CASSVSIRGEGGELFF
TRBV7-8	TRBJ2-1	NA	NA	TGTGCCAGCAGCCCCTCAGGGAACTCCTACAATGAGCAGTTCTTC	CASSPSGNSYNEQFF
TRBV20-1	TRBJ2-2	NA	NA	TGCAGTGCTAGTCCCGGCGGGGAGCTGTTTTTT	CSASPGGELFF
TRBV27	TRBJ2-3	NA	NA	TGTGCCAGCAGTACAGGGATCGCGACAGATACGCAGTATTTT	CASSTGIATDTQYF